This T cell receptor beta chain came from a study of human T cells and chemical hapten exposure. Study summary: Across the whole study, which lasted roughly 24 weeks, patients were given diphenylcyclopropenone on the scalp once a week.

The V end lost 0 bases, the J end lost 5 bases, and 6 bases lay between the germline ends. Germline V gives CDR1 SGHRS, CDR2 YFSETQ. This CDR3 region has 13 residues. Stated time point: patch test 2, 6 weeks after DPC sensitization. Treatment here: therapeutic diphenylcyclopropenone sensitization with weekly scalp DPC. The total RNA was obtained from whole blood that was not fractionated. In the original processing: Sample-level TCR yields exhibited a median of about 96,000, with a range of roughly 20,000 to 750,000. TCRdb recomputed calls from the RACE reads with MiXCR, one row per CDR3 protein. TCRdb assigned the V and J calls; the authors' analysis was not used. The data show about 54,000 distinct CDR3 sequences, with 7.5% to 10% seen just once and under 2% held by the top ten.

The gene calls are TRBV5-1 and TRBJ2-1; D is uncertain. This specimen consisted of whole blood, obtained in connection with sensitization to the hapten diphenylcyclopropenone (DPC). This clonotype was sampled from a woman in her 50s with alopecia areata. Some clones in this sample may be carry-over from other donors' samples. Written as DNA, the CDR3 is TGCGCCAGCAGCTTGGTTACAGACAATGAGCAGTTCTTC. Its translation: CASSLVTDNEQFF.